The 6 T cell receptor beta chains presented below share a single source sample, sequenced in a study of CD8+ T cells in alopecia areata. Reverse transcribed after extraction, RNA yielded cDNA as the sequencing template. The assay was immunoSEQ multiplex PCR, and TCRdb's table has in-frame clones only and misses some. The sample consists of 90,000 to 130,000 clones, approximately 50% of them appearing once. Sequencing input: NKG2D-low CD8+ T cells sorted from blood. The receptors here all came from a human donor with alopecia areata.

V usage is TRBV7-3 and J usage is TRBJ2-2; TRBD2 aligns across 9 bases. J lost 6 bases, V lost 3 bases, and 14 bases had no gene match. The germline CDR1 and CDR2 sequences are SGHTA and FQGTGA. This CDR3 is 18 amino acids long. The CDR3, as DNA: TGTGCCAGCAGCTTCCCCCGGGGTAGCGGGAGTCTGGCCGGGGAGCTGTTTTTT. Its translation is CASSFPRGSGSLAGELFF.

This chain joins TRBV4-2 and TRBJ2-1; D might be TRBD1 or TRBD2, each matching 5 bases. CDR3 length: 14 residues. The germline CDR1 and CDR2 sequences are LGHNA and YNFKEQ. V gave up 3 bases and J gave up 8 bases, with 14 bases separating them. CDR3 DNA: TGTGCCAGCAGCCAGGGGCTCGCGGGCCATGAGCAGTTCTTC. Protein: CASSQGLAGHEQFF.

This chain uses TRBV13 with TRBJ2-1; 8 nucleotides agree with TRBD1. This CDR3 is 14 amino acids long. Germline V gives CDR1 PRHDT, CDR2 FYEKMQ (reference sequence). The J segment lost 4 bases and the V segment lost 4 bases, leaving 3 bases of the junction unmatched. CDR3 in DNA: TGTGCCAGCAGCTCGAGGGACAGGTACAATGAGCAGTTCTTC. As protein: CASSSRDRYNEQFF.

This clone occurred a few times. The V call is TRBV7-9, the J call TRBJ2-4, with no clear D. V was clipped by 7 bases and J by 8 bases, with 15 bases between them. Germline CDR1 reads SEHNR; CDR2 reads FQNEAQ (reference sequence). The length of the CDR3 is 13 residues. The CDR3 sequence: CASNPLEQDIQYF. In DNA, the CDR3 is TGTGCCAGCAACCCTCTCGAGCAGGACATTCAGTACTTC.

CDR3: CASSLDRHEQYF. As DNA, the CDR3 is TGTGCCAGCAGCCTGGACAGGCACGAGCAGTACTTC. This chain joins TRBV28 and TRBJ2-7, with TRBD1 identical over 7 bases. Trimming cost V 6 bases and J 5 bases; bases outside gene matches: 4. The CDR3 has 12 residues. CDR1 MDHEN and CDR2 SYDVKM come from the germline V gene. Variable domain in full (rest from reference TRBV28 and TRBJ2-7): DVKVTQSSRYLVKRTGEKVFLECVQDMDHENMFWYRQDPGLGLRLIYFSYDVKMKEKGDIPEGYSVSREKKERFSLILESASTNQTSMYLCASSLDRHEQYFGPGTRLTVT.

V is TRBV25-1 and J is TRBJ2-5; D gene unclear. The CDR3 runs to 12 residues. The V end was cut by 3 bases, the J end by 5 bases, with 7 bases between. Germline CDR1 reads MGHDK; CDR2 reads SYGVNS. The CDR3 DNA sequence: TGTGCCAGCAGTGATGGTATGGAGACCCAGTACTTC. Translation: CASSDGMETQYF.